One sample yielded the 17 T cell receptor beta chains listed below, sequenced in a study of T cell responses to AZD1222 COVID-19 vaccine. Produced via immunoSEQ multiplex PCR; TCRdb's table is partial and in-frame only. Among about 130,000 clones listed, about nine tenths were seen once. Sequencing used peripheral blood, obtained 28 days after the second AZD1222 dose. All receptors derive from an adult who received the AZD1222 COVID-19 vaccine.

J is TRBJ1-2 and V is TRBV7-8; TRBD1 matches at 10 bases. CDR3 length: 14 amino acids. After removal of 5 bases from V and 7 bases from J, the junction contained 7 bases not matched to a gene. Germline CDR1 and CDR2: SGHVS and FQNEAQ. CDR3 residues: CASSMSGQGPGYTF. The DNA of the CDR3 is TGTGCCAGCAGCATGTCGGGACAGGGGCCTGGCTACACCTTC.

This clone showed up just once. V is TRBV18 and J is TRBJ2-7; TRBD2 matches 7 bases. The V gene end was trimmed by 6 bases and the J gene end by 5 bases; junction bases not matched to a gene: 4. This CDR3 region has 12 residues. Looked up from germline, CDR1 is KGHSH and CDR2 is LQKENI. The CDR3 DNA follows: TGTGCCAGCTCGCGGGAGAGGCACGAGCAGTACTTC. Translating it yields CASSRERHEQYF.

V is TRBV24-1 and J is TRBJ1-1; no clear D gene. Germline-derived CDR1 and CDR2 are KGHDR and SFDVKD. The ends were cut back, 5 bases at V and 2 bases at J, with 8 bases in the middle. The CDR3 is 13 amino acids. The DNA of the CDR3 is TGTGCCACCAGTGGGACTACAAACACTGAAGCTTTCTTT. Encoded protein: CATSGTTNTEAFF.

V usage is TRBV10-3 and J usage is TRBJ1-1; possible D gene TRBD1, 5 bases. Germline lookup yields CDR1 ENHRY and CDR2 SYGVKD. The V end was cut by 4 bases, the J end by 1 base, with 16 bases between. CDR3 length equals 16 residues. CDR3 nucleotides: TGTGCCATCAGTGGTCCGGGGGGTCAGGGGAACACTGAAGCTTTCTTT. Translated: CAISGPGGQGNTEAFF.

The gene calls are TRBV19 and TRBJ2-5; TRBD1 might be the D (5 bases). Trimming took off 3 bases at V and 5 bases at J, with 10 bases between the two ends. Germline CDR1 and CDR2: LNHDA and SQIVND (reference sequence). CDR3 length: 13 residues. The CDR3 region has the DNA TGTGCCAGTAGTATCAGGGTTTACGAGACCCAGTACTTC. Protein product: CASSIRVYETQYF.

V usage is TRBV5-4 and J usage is TRBJ2-3; the match to TRBD1 covers 7 bases. CDR1 is SGHNT and CDR2 is YYREEE in the germline V gene (reference sequence). This CDR3 is 14 amino acids long. With 4 bases clipped from V and 4 bases from J, the junction kept 6 bases outside the gene matches. The DNA for the CDR3 is TGTGCCAGCAGCCGCAAAGACAGGGCAGATACGCAGTATTTT. This translates into CASSRKDRADTQYF.

This clone came up a few times. The CDR3 protein is CASSGRLAASGEQYF. The CDR3 coding sequence is TGTGCCAGCAGCGGACGACTAGCGGCCTCCGGCGAGCAGTACTTC. The chain has TRBV9 and TRBJ2-7; TRBD2 matches at 9 bases. This CDR3 is built from 15 residues. The V segment lost 3 bases and the J segment 6 bases; nucleotides outside the gene matches: 10. Germline-derived CDR1 and CDR2 are SGDLS and YYNGEE.

This chain joins TRBV5-1 and TRBJ1-3; D is ambiguous. V lost 5 bases and J 0 bases, leaving 15 bases between the germline ends. Germline CDR1 and CDR2: SGHRS and YFSETQ. The CDR3 has 16 amino acids. The CDR3 DNA sequence: TGCGCCAGCAGTTTAACCCAGGTGTCCTCTGGAAACACCATATATTTT. Amino acid sequence: CASSLTQVSSGNTIYF.

The chain carries TRBV28 and TRBJ1-4; D gene unclear. This CDR3 comprises 13 residues. CDR1 MDHEN and CDR2 SYDVKM come from the germline V gene. The CDR3 DNA sequence: TGTGCGAGCTCTAGGCAGCTTAATGAAAAACTGTTTTTT. Translation gives CASSRQLNEKLFF.

The rearrangement uses TRBV2 and TRBJ2-1, with D tentatively TRBD2 (7 bases). Germline CDR1 reads SNHLY; CDR2 reads FYNNEI. This CDR3 spans 15 amino acids. V dropped 10 bases and J dropped 10 bases, with 26 bases sitting between them. CDR3 sequence: CATSGGTGRSREQFF. For the CDR3, the DNA is TGTGCCACCTCGGGGGGCACAGGGAGGTCTAGGGAGCAGTTCTTC.

The chain has TRBV12-3 or TRBV12-4 and TRBJ2-5; TRBD2 might be the D (6 bases). The CDR3 extends over 12 amino acids. V dropped 7 bases and J dropped 2 bases, with 8 bases sitting between them. DNA of the CDR3: TGTGCCAGCACCCGGGGGCAAGAGACCCAGTACTTC. It specifies CASTRGQETQYF.

V gene TRBV19 combines with J gene TRBJ2-5; no definite D call. Germline CDR1 reads LNHDA; CDR2 reads SQIVND (reference sequence). Trimming shortened V by 5 bases and J by 9 bases, and 19 bases separated the two germline ends. This CDR3 region has 14 residues. This CDR3 reads CASSPPSLRNPQYF. CDR3 bases: TGTGCCAGTAGTCCTCCATCCCTTCGAAATCCCCAGTACTTC.

The chain has TRBV9 and TRBJ1-3; 9 positions agree with TRBD1. The ends lost 4 bases at V and 7 bases at J; junction bases unmatched: 6. This CDR3 spans 14 amino acids. Per germline, CDR1 SGDLS and CDR2 YYNGEE. The DNA for the CDR3 is TGTGCCAGCAGCATCGGGACAGGGAAGAACACCATATATTTT. This codes for CASSIGTGKNTIYF.

CDR3 in DNA: TGTGCCAGCAGCCAGGGACAGGGGGCAAGCGGCTACACCTTC. Its translation is CASSQGQGASGYTF. V is TRBV3-1 (or the pseudogene TRBV3-2) and J is TRBJ1-2; TRBD1 matches at 12 bases. CDR1 and CDR2 (germline): LGHDT, YNNKEL (reference sequence). The CDR3 is 14 amino acids. V gave up 3 bases and J gave up 8 bases; unmatched junction bases: 4.

This chain joins TRBV5-3 and TRBJ1-6; D is perhaps TRBD1 (5 bases). TRBV5-3 is flagged as an ORF with uncertain function. The CDR3 has 16 residues. V lost 3 bases and J lost 1, with 11 bases in between. The CDR3 region is CARSCQGRSYNSPLHF. In DNA form, the CDR3 reads TGTGCCAGAAGCTGCCAGGGTCGTTCCTATAATTCACCCCTCCACTTT.

The V gene is TRBV6-5, the J gene TRBJ2-7; no clear D gene. The germline V gene encodes CDR1 MNHEY and CDR2 SVGAGI. CDR3 length equals 13 residues. Deletions cut 2 bases from V and 2 bases from J, with 7 bases between. The CDR3 here is CASSYQATYEQYF. The CDR3 region has the DNA TGTGCCAGCAGTTACCAGGCCACCTACGAGCAGTACTTC.

The chain is built from TRBV19 and TRBJ1-1; weak D call: TRBD1 (5 bases). This CDR3 contains 14 residues. Trimming stripped 5 bases from V and 3 bases from J, with 13 bases between. Germline-derived CDR1 and CDR2 are LNHDA and SQIVND (reference sequence). The CDR3 is CASSEQEGYTEAFF. CDR3 nucleotide sequence: TGTGCCAGTAGTGAACAGGAAGGATACACTGAAGCTTTCTTT.